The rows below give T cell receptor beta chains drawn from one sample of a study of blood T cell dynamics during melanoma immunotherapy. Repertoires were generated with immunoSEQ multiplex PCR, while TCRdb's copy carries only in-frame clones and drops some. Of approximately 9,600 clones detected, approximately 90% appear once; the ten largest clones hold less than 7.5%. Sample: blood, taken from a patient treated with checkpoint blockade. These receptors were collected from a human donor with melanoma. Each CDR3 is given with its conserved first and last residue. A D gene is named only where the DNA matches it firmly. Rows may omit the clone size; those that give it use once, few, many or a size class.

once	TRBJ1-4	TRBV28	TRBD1	TGTGCCAGCAGTTCCGGACAGGGTACTAATGAAAAACTGTTTTTT	CASSSGQGTNEKLFF
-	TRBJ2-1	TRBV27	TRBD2	TGTGCCAGCATGGGCGGGAGGGAGTTCGAGCAGTTCTTC	CASMGGREFEQFF
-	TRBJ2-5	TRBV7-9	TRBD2	TGTGCCAGCAGCCATGCGGGGGAAGAGACCCAGTACTTC	CASSHAGEETQYF
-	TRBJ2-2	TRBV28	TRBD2	TGTGCCAGCAGTCCGGCAGGGGCGGGGGGCACCGGGGAGCTGTTTTTT	CASSPAGAGGTGELFF
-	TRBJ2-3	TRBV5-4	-	TGTGCCAGCAGCACGACTAGTTTCGGCACAGATACGCAGTATTTT	CASSTTSFGTDTQYF
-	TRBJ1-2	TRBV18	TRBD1	TGTGCCAGCTCACCATCAAGGACAGGGGGTGGCTACACCTTC	CASSPSRTGGGYTF
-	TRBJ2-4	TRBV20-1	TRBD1	TGCAGTGGGAGGACAGGGGTCATTCAGTACTTC	CSGRTGVIQYF
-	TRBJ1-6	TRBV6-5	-	TGTGCCAGCAGTGCCAGGACAGCCTTAAATTCACCCCTCCACTTT	CASSARTALNSPLHF
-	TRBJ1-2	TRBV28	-	TGTGCCAGCAGTCGGGGACTGGAACCCTATGGCTACACCTTC	CASSRGLEPYGYTF
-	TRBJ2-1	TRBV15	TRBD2	TGTGCCACCAGCAGAGGGACTAGCGGGAGAGGTGAGCAGTTCTTC	CATSRGTSGRGEQFF
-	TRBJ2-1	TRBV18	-	TGTGCCAGCTCACCACCGTTCCCCGGGACTTGGTTCTTC	CASSPPFPGTWFF
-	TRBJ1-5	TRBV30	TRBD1	TGTGCCTGGAGTCCGCCGGGACAGGGTCGCATGTTTGGGCCCCAGCATTTT	CAWSPPGQGRMFGPQHF
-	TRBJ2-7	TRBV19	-	TGTGCCAGTAGTACCAGACCCTACGAGCAGTACTTC	CASSTRPYEQYF
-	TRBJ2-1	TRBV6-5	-	TGTGCCAGCAGTTACTCAGCTGGGGTTGACTACAATGAGCAGTTCTTC	CASSYSAGVDYNEQFF
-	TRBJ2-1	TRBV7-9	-	TGTGCCAGCAGCCCCCGACTGGGGGTCGGCAATGAGCAGTTCTTC	CASSPRLGVGNEQFF
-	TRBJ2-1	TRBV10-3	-	TGTGCCATCAGACCCGAGGGGTGGGTGAACAATGAGCAGTTCTTC	CAIRPEGWVNNEQFF
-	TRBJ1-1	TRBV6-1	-	TGTGCCAGCAGTGTAACAAGCAACACTGAAGCTTTCTTT	CASSVTSNTEAFF
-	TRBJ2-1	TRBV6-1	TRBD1	TGTGCCAGCACACAGGGGGCGGACGCCAATGAGCAGTTCTTC	CASTQGADANEQFF
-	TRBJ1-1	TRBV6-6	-	TGTGCCAGCATCAGGGGCGATAACACTGAAGCTTTCTTT	CASIRGDNTEAFF
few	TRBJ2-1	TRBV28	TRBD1	TGTGCCAGCAGTTTGGGGACAGGAGCTTATGAGCAGTTCTTC	CASSLGTGAYEQFF
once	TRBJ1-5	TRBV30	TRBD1	TGTGCCTGGAGCAGGACAGGGTTTAGCAATCAGCCCCAGCATTTT	CAWSRTGFSNQPQHF
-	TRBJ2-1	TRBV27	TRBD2	TGTGCCAGCAGTTTGCAACTAGCGGGAGGGTGGGATGAGCAGTTCTTC	CASSLQLAGGWDEQFF
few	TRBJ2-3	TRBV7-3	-	TGTGCCAGCAGCCCTACGGCGGGCGGAAACACAGATACGCAGTATTTT	CASSPTAGGNTDTQYF
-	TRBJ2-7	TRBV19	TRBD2	TGTGCCAGTAGTATAGATTTTTATCCGGGACTAGCGGCTCGGAACTACGAGCAGTACTTC	CASSIDFYPGLAARNYEQYF
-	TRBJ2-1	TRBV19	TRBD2	TGTGCCAGTAGTATTATTTATCGAGCGGGAGGATCAGGCAATGAGCAGTTCTTC	CASSIIYRAGGSGNEQFF
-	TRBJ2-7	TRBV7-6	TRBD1	TGTGCCAGCAGCCACGGGACAGGGGGCTACGAGCAGTACTTC	CASSHGTGGYEQYF
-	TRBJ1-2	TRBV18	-	TGTGCCAGCTCACCAGGGCAGGGTTTTGGCTACACCTTC	CASSPGQGFGYTF
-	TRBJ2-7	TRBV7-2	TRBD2	TGTGCCAGCAGCGCCGGACTAGCGGCTCCCCCCGCCTACTTC	CASSAGLAAPPAYF
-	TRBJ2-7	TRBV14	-	TGTGCCAGCAGCCAAGATCGAGTAAACAAGCAGTACTTC	CASSQDRVNKQYF
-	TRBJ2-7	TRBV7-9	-	TGTGCCAGCAGCTTAGGGGAATACGAGCAGTACTTC	CASSLGEYEQYF
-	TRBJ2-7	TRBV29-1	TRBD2	TGCAGCGTGACAAGGACTAGCTCAGTCGAGCAGTACTTC	CSVTRTSSVEQYF
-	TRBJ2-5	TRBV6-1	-	TGTGCCAGCAGCCAAGGGGCAGCGGTTCAAGAGACCCAGTACTTC	CASSQGAAVQETQYF
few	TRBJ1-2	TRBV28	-	TGTGCCAGCAGTTTTGGTCGGGGGCAGGATGGCTACACCTTC	CASSFGRGQDGYTF
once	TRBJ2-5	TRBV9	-	TGTGCCAGCAGCGACGGGATCCACCCCAAAGAGACCCAGTACTTC	CASSDGIHPKETQYF
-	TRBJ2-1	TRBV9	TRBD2	TGTGCCAGCAGCGACGGGGGGAGCTCCTACAATGAGCAGTTCTTC	CASSDGGSSYNEQFF
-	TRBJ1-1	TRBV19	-	TGTGCCAGTAGTATATCTAGGGATCCGAACACTGAAGCTTTCTTT	CASSISRDPNTEAFF
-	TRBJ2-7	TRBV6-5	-	TGTGCCAGCAGTGTCCCTTCTGGCTACGAGCAGTACTTC	CASSVPSGYEQYF
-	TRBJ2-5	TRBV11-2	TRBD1	TGTGCCAGCAGCCCATTCGGGACAGCCCAAGAGACCCAGTACTTC	CASSPFGTAQETQYF
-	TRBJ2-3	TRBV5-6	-	TGTGCCAGCAGCTCCAGGACGGCCCCCACAGATACGCAGTATTTT	CASSSRTAPTDTQYF
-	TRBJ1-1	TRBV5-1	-	TGCGCCAGCAGCTTGGCCGAGAACTTGAACACTGAAGCTTTCTTT	CASSLAENLNTEAFF
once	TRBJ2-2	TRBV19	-	TGTGCCAGTAACCGGGACTCCTACACCGGGGAGCTGTTTTTT	CASNRDSYTGELFF
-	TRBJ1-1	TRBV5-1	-	TGCGCCAGCAGCTTAGCCCCGACCCAAGAGGGCTTCTTT	CASSLAPTQEGFF
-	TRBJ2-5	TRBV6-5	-	TGTGCCAGCAGTTACTCTGGACTGAAAGAGACCCAGTACTTC	CASSYSGLKETQYF
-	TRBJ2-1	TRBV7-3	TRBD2	TGTGCCAGCAGCTTTATGAGCGGGAGATACAATGAGCAGTTCTTC	CASSFMSGRYNEQFF
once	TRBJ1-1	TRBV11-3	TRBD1	TGTGCCAGCAGCTTAGGGGGCACGGACAGGGGCACTGAAGCTTTCTTT	CASSLGGTDRGTEAFF
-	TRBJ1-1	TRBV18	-	TGTGCCAGCTCACCAGGGTTCAACACTGAAGCTTTCTTT	CASSPGFNTEAFF